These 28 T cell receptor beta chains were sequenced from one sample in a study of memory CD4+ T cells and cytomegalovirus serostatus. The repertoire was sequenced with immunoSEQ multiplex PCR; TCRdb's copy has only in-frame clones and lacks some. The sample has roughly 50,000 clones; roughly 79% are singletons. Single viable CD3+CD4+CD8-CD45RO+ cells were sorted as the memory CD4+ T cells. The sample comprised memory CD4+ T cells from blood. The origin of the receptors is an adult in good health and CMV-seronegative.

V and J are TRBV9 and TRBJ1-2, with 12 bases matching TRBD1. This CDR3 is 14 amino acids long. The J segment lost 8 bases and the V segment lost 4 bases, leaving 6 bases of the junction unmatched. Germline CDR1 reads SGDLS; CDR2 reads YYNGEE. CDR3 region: CASSLAGTGGGYTF. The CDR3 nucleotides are TGTGCCAGCAGCTTAGCCGGGACAGGGGGCGGCTACACCTTC.

The CDR3, as DNA: TGTGCCTGGAGTCGGTCCGAGGGGGCTGGGGCCAACGTCCTGACTTTC. Protein sequence: CAWSRSEGAGANVLTF. The chain uses TRBV30 and TRBJ2-6; D is possibly TRBD1 (6 bases). V shed 2 bases and J shed 2 bases, with 13 bases lying between them. There are 16 residues in the CDR3. Germline CDR1 reads GTSNPN; CDR2 reads SVGIG (reference sequence).

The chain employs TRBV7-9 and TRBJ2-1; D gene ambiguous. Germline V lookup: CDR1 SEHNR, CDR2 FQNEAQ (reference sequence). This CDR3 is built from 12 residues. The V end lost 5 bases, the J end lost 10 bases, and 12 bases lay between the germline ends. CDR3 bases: TGTGCCAGCAGCCCCTCCGGAATCGAGCAGTTCTTC. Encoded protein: CASSPSGIEQFF.

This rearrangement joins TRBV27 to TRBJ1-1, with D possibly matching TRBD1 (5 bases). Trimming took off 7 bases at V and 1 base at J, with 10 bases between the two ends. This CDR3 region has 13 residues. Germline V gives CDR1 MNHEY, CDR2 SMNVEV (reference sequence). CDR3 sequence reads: CASKLGRNTEAFF. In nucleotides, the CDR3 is TGTGCCAGCAAACTGGGACGGAACACTGAAGCTTTCTTT.

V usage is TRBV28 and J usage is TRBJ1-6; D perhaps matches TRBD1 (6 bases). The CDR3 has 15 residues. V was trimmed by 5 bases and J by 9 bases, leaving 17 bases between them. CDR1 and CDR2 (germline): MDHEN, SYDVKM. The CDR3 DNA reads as TGTGCCAGCAGTCCCCTCGGGGGCTCGAGTTCACCCCTCCACTTT. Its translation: CASSPLGGSSSPLHF. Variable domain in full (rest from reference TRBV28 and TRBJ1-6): DVKVTQSSRYLVKRTGEKVFLECVQDMDHENMFWYRQDPGLGLRLIYFSYDVKMKEKGDIPEGYSVSREKKERFSLILESASTNQTSMYLCASSPLGGSSSPLHFGNGTRLTVT.

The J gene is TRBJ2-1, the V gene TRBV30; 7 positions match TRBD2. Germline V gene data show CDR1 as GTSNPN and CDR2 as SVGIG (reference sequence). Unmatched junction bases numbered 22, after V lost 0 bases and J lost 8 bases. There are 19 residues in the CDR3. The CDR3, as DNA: TGTGCCTGGAGTGTAGGCAGGGTTGGGGCTAGCGGCGTTTGGGATGAGCAGTTCTTC. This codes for CAWSVGRVGASGVWDEQFF.

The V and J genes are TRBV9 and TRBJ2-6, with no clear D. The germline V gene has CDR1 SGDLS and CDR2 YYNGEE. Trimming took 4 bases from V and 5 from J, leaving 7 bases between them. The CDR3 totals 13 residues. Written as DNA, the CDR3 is TGTGCCAGCAGCTCCCAGAGGGCCAACGTCCTGACTTTC. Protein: CASSSQRANVLTF. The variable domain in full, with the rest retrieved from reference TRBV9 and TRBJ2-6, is DSGVTQTPKHLITATGQRVTLRCSPRSGDLSVYWYQQSLDQGLQFLIQYYNGEERAKGNILERFSAQQFPDLHSELNLSSLELGDSALYFCASSSQRANVLTFGAGSRLTVL.

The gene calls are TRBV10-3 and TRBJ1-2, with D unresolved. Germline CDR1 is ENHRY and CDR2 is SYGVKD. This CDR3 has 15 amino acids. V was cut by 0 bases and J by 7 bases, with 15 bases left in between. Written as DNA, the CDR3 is TGTGCCATCAGTGAGTCAGGGCGGGTCTTTACTGGCTACACCTTC. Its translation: CAISESGRVFTGYTF.

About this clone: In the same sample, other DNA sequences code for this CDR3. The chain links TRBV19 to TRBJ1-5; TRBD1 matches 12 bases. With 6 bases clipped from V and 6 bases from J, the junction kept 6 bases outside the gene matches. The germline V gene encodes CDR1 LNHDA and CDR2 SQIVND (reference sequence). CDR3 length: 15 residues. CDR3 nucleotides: TGTGCCAGTAGCGTCGGGACAGGGGGCGGTCAGCCCCAGCATTTT. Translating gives CASSVGTGGGQPQHF.

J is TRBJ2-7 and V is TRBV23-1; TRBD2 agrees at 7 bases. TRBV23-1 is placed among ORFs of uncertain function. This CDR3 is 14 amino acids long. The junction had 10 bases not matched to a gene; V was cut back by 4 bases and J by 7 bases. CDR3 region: CASSPRWGGREQYF. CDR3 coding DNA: TGCGCCAGCAGTCCTCGCTGGGGGGGACGGGAGCAGTACTTC.

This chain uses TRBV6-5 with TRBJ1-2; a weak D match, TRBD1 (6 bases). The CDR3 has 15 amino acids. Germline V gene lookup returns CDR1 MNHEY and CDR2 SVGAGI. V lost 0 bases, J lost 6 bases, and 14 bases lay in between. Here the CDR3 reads CASSYSTTGKHGYTF. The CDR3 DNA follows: TGTGCCAGCAGTTACTCGACGACAGGAAAGCATGGCTACACCTTC.

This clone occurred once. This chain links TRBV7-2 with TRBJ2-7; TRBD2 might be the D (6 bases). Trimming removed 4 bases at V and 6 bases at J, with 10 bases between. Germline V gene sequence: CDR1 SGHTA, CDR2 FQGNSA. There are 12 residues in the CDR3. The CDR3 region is CASSYSGFEQYF. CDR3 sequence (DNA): TGTGCCAGCAGCTATAGCGGATTCGAGCAGTACTTC.

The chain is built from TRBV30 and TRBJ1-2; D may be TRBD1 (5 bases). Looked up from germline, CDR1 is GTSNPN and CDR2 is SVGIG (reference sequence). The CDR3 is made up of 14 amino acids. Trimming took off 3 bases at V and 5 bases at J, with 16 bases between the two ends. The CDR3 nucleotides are TGTGCCTGGAGGACCTCGCTGGCAGGGTATGGCTACACCTTC. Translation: CAWRTSLAGYGYTF.

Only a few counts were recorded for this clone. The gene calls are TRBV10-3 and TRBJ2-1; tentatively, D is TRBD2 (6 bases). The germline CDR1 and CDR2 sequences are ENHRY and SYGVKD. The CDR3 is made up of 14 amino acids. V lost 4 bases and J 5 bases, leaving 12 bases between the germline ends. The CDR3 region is CAISGGALNNEQFF. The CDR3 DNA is TGTGCCATCAGTGGCGGGGCCTTAAACAATGAGCAGTTCTTC.

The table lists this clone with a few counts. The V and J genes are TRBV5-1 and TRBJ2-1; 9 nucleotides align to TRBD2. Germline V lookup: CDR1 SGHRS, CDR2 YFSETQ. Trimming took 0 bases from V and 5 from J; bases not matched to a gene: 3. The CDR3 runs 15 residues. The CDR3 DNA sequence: TGCGCCAGCAGCTTGGGCGGGAGGGCCAACAATGAGCAGTTCTTC. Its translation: CASSLGGRANNEQFF.

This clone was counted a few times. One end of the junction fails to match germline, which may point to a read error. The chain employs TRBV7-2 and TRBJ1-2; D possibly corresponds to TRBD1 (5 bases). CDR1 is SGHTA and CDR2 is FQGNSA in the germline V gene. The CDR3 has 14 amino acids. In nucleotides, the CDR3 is TGTGCCAGCAGCTTAGCGCCCGACAGATCCTTTATCCCCTTC. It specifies CASSLAPDRSFIPF.

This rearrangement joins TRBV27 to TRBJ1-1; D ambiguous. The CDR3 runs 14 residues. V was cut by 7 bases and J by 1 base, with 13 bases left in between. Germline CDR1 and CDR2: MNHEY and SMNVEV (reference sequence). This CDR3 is CASTRISGNTEAFF. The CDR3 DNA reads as TGTGCCAGCACCCGAATTTCAGGGAACACTGAAGCTTTCTTT.

The CDR3 here is CASRRTGGINEQYF. Written as DNA, the CDR3 is TGTGCCAGCAGGCGAACAGGGGGCATAAACGAGCAGTACTTC. The rearrangement joins TRBV6-1 to TRBJ2-7, with 9 bases identical to TRBD1. This CDR3 is 14 amino acids long. The germline V gene has CDR1 MNHNS and CDR2 SASEGT. Trimming took 6 bases from V and 5 from J; bases not matched to a gene: 8.

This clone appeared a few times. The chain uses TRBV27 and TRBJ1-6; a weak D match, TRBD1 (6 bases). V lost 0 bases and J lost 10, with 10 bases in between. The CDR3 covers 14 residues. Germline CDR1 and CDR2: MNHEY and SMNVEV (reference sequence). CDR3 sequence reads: CASSLSTGRSPLHF. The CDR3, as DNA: TGTGCCAGCAGTTTATCCACAGGGAGGTCACCCCTCCACTTT.

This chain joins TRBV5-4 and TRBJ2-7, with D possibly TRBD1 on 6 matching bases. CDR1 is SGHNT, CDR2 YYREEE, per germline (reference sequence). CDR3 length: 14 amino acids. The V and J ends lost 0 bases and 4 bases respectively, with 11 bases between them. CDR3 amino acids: CASSLGTRGYEQYF. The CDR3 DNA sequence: TGTGCCAGCAGCTTGGGGACCAGGGGATACGAGCAGTACTTC.

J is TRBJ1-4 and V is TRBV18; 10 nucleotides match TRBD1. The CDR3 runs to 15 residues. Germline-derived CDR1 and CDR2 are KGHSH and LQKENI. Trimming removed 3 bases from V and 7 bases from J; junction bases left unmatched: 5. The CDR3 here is CASSPPDRGLEKLFF. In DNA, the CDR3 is TGTGCCAGCTCACCCCCAGACAGGGGGCTTGAAAAACTGTTTTTT.

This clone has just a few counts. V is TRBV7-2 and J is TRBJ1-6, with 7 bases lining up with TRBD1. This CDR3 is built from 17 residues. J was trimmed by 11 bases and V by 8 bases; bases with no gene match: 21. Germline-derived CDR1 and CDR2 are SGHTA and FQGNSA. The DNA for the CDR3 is TGTGCCAGCTACCAAGAACCTCGCGGCGACAGGGAAACACCCCTCCACTTT. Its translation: CASYQEPRGDRETPLHF. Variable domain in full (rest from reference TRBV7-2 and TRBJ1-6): GAGVSQSPSNKVTEKGKDVELRCDPISGHTALYWYRQSLGQGLEFLIYFQGNSAPDKSGLPSDRFSAERTGGSVSTLTIQRTQQEDSAVYLCASYQEPRGDRETPLHFGNGTRLTVT.

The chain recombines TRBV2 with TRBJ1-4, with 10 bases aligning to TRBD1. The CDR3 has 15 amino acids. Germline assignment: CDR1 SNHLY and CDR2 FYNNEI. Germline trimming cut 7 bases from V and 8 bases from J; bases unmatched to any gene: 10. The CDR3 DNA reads TGTGCCAGCACCGGAGGGACAGGGGAATGGGAAAAACTGTTTTTT. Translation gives CASTGGTGEWEKLFF.

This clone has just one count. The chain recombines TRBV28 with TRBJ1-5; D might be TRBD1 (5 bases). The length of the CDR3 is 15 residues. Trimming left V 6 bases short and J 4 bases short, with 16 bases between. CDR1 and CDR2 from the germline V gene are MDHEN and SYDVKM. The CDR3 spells CASSTPGAPNQPQHF. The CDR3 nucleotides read TGTGCCAGCAGCACTCCCGGGGCACCTAATCAGCCCCAGCATTTT.

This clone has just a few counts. The CDR3 spells CASSLVLGSEAFF. In DNA form, the CDR3 reads TGTGCCAGCAGTTTAGTTTTAGGCTCTGAAGCTTTCTTT. The chain recombines TRBV28 with TRBJ1-1; D unresolved. This CDR3 has 13 residues. Germline V gives CDR1 MDHEN, CDR2 SYDVKM. Trimming stripped 2 bases from V and 6 bases from J, with 10 bases between.

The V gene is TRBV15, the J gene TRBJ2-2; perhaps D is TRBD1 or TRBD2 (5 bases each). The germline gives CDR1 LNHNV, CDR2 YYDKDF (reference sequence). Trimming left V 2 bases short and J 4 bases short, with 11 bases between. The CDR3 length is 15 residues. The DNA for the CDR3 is TGTGCCACCAGCAGAACTGGGGGAGCCACCGGGGAGCTGTTTTTT. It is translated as CATSRTGGATGELFF.

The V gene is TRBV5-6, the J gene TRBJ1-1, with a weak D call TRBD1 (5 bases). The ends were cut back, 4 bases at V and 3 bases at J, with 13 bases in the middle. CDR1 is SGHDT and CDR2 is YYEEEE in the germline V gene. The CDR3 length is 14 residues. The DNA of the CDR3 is TGTGCCAGCAGCCGAGACAGTTTAGACACTGAAGCTTTCTTT. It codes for CASSRDSLDTEAFF.

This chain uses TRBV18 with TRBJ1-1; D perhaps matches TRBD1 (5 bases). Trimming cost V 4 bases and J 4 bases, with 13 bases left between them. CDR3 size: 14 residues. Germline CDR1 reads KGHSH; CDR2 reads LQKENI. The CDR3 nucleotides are TGTGCCAGCTCACGGGACTATGTTTCCACTGAAGCTTTCTTT. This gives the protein CASSRDYVSTEAFF.